Presented here are 18 T cell receptor beta chains from one specimen sequenced in a study of T cells after yellow fever vaccination. TCRdb fed the 5' RACE reads into MiXCR, producing one record per CDR3 protein. In the table there are 450,000 to 600,000 distinct CDR3 sequences, around 16% of which are singletons. Specimen: PBMCs, collected 5 days after the first yellow fever vaccination. These receptors were taken from a man between 18 and 29 years old who received the YFV17D yellow fever vaccine.

This chain links TRBV27 with TRBJ2-1, with D perhaps matching TRBD2 (5 bases). CDR3 length: 13 residues. Germline values: CDR1 MNHEY, CDR2 SMNVEV (reference sequence). V lost 5 bases to trimming and J lost 6 bases, with 11 bases between them. For the CDR3, the DNA is TGTGCCAGCAGTCACCGTCGGGGCAATGAGCAGTTCTTC. Translation gives CASSHRRGNEQFF.

The J gene is TRBJ2-3, the V gene TRBV27; 7 bases are a match to TRBD2. Losses at the gene ends were 3 bases for V and 6 bases for J; bases not matched to a gene: 6. Germline-derived CDR1 and CDR2 are MNHEY and SMNVEV (reference sequence). The CDR3 totals 14 residues. CDR3 region: CASSLAREGDTQYF. As DNA, the CDR3 is TGTGCCAGCAGTTTGGCCAGGGAGGGGGATACGCAGTATTTT.

The CDR3 sequence: CASTKRGESYNEQFF. CDR3 nucleotides: TGTGCCAGCACCAAACGGGGGGAGTCCTACAATGAGCAGTTCTTC. The chain carries TRBV6-1 and TRBJ2-1; 7 positions match TRBD2. The CDR3 length is 15 residues. Germline assignment: CDR1 MNHNS and CDR2 SASEGT. V gave up 7 bases and J gave up 1 base; unmatched junction bases: 7.

This clonotype has just a few counts. The chain recombines TRBV6-2 or TRBV6-3 with TRBJ1-6; no reliable D call. The V and J ends lost 6 bases and 0 bases respectively, with 6 bases between them. The CDR3 runs 14 residues. Germline loops: CDR1 MNHEY, CDR2 SVGEGT. CDR3 residues: CASRPDSYNSPLHF. CDR3 DNA sequence: TGTGCCAGCAGACCGGACTCCTATAATTCACCCCTCCACTTT.

This clonotype appeared many times. V and J are TRBV7-2 and TRBJ1-2; D perhaps matches TRBD1 (5 bases). The germline gives CDR1 SGHTA, CDR2 FQGNSA. The CDR3 is 13 amino acids. Trimming removed 6 bases from V and 3 bases from J, with 11 bases in between. In DNA form, the CDR3 reads TGTGCCAGCAGGACCGGGACGGACTATGGCTACACCTTC. Protein product: CASRTGTDYGYTF.

The chain carries TRBV19 and TRBJ1-5; D not certain. Germline V gives CDR1 LNHDA, CDR2 SQIVND (reference sequence). Trimming cost V 2 bases and J 6 bases, with 5 bases left between them. The CDR3 spans 12 residues. The CDR3 reads CASSIQGQPQHF. Written as DNA, the CDR3 is TGTGCCAGTAGTATACAAGGTCAGCCCCAGCATTTT.

In its sample, this clonotype was seen a few times. The chain recombines TRBV5-6 with TRBJ2-3, with 10 bases matching TRBD1. V lost 4 bases, J lost 6 bases, and 5 bases stayed unmatched. This CDR3 is built from 14 residues. Germline CDR1 and CDR2: SGHDT and YYEEEE. The DNA of the CDR3 is TGTGCCAGCAGCGACCGACAGGGGGCTGATACGCAGTATTTT. Residues: CASSDRQGADTQYF.

This clonotype was found a few times. The V gene is TRBV7-2, the J gene TRBJ1-1; no clear D gene. Germline CDR1 is SGHTA and CDR2 is FQGNSA. The CDR3 has 14 amino acids. V was trimmed by 2 bases and J by 1 base, leaving 8 bases between them. CDR3 coding DNA: TGTGCCAGCAGCTTACATTTAGGGAACACTGAAGCTTTCTTT. It yields the protein CASSLHLGNTEAFF. The complete variable domain, with remaining parts taken from reference TRBV7-2 and TRBJ1-1, reads GAGVSQSPSNKVTEKGKDVELRCDPISGHTALYWYRQSLGQGLEFLIYFQGNSAPDKSGLPSDRFSAERTGGSVSTLTIQRTQQEDSAVYLCASSLHLGNTEAFFGQGTRLTVV.

Only a few counts were recorded for this clonotype. The CDR3 reads CASTPGGMGYNEQFF. The CDR3 bases are TGTGCCAGCACCCCGGGCGGCATGGGGTACAATGAGCAGTTCTTC. The rearrangement joins TRBV12-3 or TRBV12-4 to TRBJ2-1; D gene ambiguous. V was shortened by 7 bases and J by 4 bases, with 17 bases between the two germline ends. The CDR3 loop spans 15 amino acids.

This clonotype was counted a few times. V usage is TRBV12-3 or TRBV12-4 and J usage is TRBJ1-6, with D unresolved. The CDR3 runs 11 residues. V was trimmed by 5 bases and J by 13 bases, leaving 9 bases between them. The DNA for the CDR3 is TGTGCCAGCAGTCTAAGTGGGCCCCTCCACTTT. It yields the protein CASSLSGPLHF.

In this sample, this clonotype turned up a few times. The chain joins TRBV30 to TRBJ1-5, with TRBD1 matching 10 bases. The CDR3 consists of 15 residues. J gave up 5 bases and V 2 bases, and 6 bases lay outside the gene matches. Per the germline V gene, CDR1 is GTSNPN and CDR2 is SVGIG (reference sequence). Here the CDR3 DNA reads TGTGCCTGGAGTTCGGGACAGGGGACTTATCAGCCCCAGCATTTT. Residues: CAWSSGQGTYQPQHF.

The gene calls are TRBV5-1 and TRBJ2-3, with 10 bases matching TRBD2. Germline V gene data show CDR1 as SGHRS and CDR2 as YFSETQ. The CDR3 extends over 16 amino acids. V shed 5 bases and J 4 bases; nucleotides not matched to a gene: 10. In nucleotides, the CDR3 is TGCGCCAGCAGTACAAAGCGGGGGGGCCGTTCAGATACGCAGTATTTT. As protein: CASSTKRGGRSDTQYF.

The chain joins TRBV5-1 to TRBJ2-1; 11 bases match TRBD2. Germline CDR1 is SGHRS and CDR2 is YFSETQ. After removal of 4 bases from V and 8 bases from J, the junction contained 17 bases not matched to a gene. The CDR3 has 18 amino acids. Written as DNA, the CDR3 is TGCGCCAGCAGCGGCGGACTAGCGGGCGTACCCTTCGTAGATGAGCAGTTCTTC. It specifies CASSGGLAGVPFVDEQFF.

The V and J genes are TRBV21-1 and TRBJ2-7; the listed D gene, TRBD2, was not tested against the DNA. TRBV21-1 is tagged as a pseudogene. CDR3 length equals 14 residues. The chain's CDR3 is CASSESGGADEQYF. The DNA for the CDR3 is TGTGCCAGCAGCGAATCCGGGGGGGCCGACGAGCAGTACTTC.

This clonotype showed up just a few times. The rearrangement joins TRBV21-1 to TRBJ1-5. TRBV21-1 is deemed a pseudogene. The CDR3 totals 15 residues. CDR3 residues: CASSRELGSNQPQHF. The CDR3 coding sequence is TGTGCCAGCAGCAGGGAATTGGGTAGCAATCAGCCCCAGCATTTT.

The chain has TRBV3-1 and TRBJ2-2, with D maybe TRBD2 (6 bases). V lost 5 bases to trimming and J lost 7 bases, with 14 bases between them. Germline V lookup: CDR1 LGHDT, CDR2 YNNKEL (reference sequence). CDR3 length: 14 residues. The DNA for the CDR3 is TGTGCCAGCAGCTCCCGATGGGGGGTCGGGGAGCTGTTTTTT. As protein: CASSSRWGVGELFF.

The chain couples TRBV5-5 to TRBJ1-2, with 9 bases lining up with TRBD1. CDR1 is SGHKS, CDR2 YYEKEE, per germline (reference sequence). CDR3 length: 15 amino acids. Trimming removed 0 bases from V and 7 bases from J; junction bases left unmatched: 7. CDR3 DNA: TGTGCCAGCAGCTTGGCAAGGACAGGGGATCGTGGCTACACCTTC. This sequence encodes CASSLARTGDRGYTF.

A few counts support this clonotype. The chain has TRBV20-1 and TRBJ2-3; the D is unclear. With 8 bases removed from V and 14 bases from J, the gap between germline ends came to 17 bases. Germline V gene sequence: CDR1 DFQATT, CDR2 SNEGSKA (reference sequence). The CDR3 length is 10 residues. The CDR3 DNA sequence: TGCAGTCCCACCAGGCTTGGGGTGTATTTT. Encoded protein: CSPTRLGVYF.